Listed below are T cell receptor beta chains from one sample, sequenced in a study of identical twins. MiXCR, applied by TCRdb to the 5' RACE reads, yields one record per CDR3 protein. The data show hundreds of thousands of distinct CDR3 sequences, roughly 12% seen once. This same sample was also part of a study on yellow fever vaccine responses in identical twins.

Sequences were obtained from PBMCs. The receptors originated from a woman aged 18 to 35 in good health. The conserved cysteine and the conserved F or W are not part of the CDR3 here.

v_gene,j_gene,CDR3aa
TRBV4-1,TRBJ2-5,ASSQELAGNQETQY
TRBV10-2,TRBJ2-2,ATRGGQGGTGELF
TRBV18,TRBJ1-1,ASSPPGKIEAF
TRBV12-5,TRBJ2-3,ASGSRDGETDTQY
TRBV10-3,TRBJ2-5,AIRTSGGQETQY
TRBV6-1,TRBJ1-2,ASTYSDYGYT
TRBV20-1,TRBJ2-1,SARGDLLPQSEQF
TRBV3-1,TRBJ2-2,ASSQDRGTGLVRELF
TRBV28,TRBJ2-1,ASSTLGGSYNEQF
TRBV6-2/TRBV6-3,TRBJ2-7,ASSAPGQGAYEQY
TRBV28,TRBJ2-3,ASELAGRGDTQY
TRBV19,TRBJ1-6,ASSDRDRMMAPLH
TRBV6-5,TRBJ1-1,ASSYSGQGGTEAF